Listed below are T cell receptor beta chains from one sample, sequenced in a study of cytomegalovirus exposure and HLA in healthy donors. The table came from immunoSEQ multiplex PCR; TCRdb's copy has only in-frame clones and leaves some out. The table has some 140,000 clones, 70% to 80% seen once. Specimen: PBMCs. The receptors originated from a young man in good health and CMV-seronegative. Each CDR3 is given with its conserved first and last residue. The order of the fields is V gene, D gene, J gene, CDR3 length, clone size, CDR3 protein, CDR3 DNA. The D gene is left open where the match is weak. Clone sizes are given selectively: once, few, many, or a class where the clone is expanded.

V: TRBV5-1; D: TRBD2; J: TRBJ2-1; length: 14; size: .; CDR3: CASSKTSGGAEWFF; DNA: TGCGCCAGCAGCAAAACTAGCGGGGGGGCCGAATGGTTCTTC
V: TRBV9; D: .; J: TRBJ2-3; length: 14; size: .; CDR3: CASSVGWTEDTQYF; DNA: TGTGCCAGCAGCGTAGGATGGACTGAAGATACGCAGTATTTT
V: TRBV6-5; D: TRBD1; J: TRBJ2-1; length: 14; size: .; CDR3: CASSPGTGVNEQFF; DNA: TGTGCCAGCAGTCCCGGGACAGGGGTAAATGAGCAGTTCTTC
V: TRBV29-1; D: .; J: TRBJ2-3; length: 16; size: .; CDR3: CSVETADRGSADTQYF; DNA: TGCAGCGTTGAAACAGCTGACCGCGGGTCGGCGGATACGCAGTATTTT
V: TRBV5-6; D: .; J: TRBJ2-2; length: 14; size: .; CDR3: CASSFFRDTGELFF; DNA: TGTGCCAGCAGCTTTTTCCGGGACACCGGGGAGCTGTTTTTT
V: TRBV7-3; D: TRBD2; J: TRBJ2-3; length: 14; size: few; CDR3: CASSLAGVSDTQYF; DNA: TGTGCCAGCAGCTTAGCGGGAGTTTCAGATACGCAGTATTTT
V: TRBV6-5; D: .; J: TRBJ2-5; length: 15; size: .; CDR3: CASSFQVGGQETQYF; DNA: TGTGCCAGCAGTTTCCAAGTCGGGGGCCAAGAGACCCAGTACTTC
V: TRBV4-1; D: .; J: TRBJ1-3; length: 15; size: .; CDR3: CASSQAPSSGNTIYF; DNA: TGCGCCAGCAGCCAAGCTCCGTCCTCTGGAAACACCATATATTTT
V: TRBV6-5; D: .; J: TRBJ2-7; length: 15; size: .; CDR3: CASSYSSRFGYEQYF; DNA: TGTGCCAGCAGTTACTCTTCCAGGTTTGGATACGAGCAGTACTTC
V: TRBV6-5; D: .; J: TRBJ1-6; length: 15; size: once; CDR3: CASSYGSGPNSPLHF; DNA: TGTGCCAGCAGTTACGGGTCAGGGCCAAATTCACCCCTCCACTTT
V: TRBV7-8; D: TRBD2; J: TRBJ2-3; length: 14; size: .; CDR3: CASNERGLTDTQYF; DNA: TGTGCCAGCAACGAGCGGGGGCTCACAGATACGCAGTATTTT
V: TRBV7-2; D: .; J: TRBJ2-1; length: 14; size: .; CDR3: CASRSFSSNNEQFF; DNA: TGTGCCAGCAGGTCGTTTAGCAGCAACAATGAGCAGTTCTTC
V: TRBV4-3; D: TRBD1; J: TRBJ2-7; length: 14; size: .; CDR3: CASSQVQGAYEQYF; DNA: TGCGCCAGCAGCCAAGTTCAGGGGGCCTATGAGCAGTACTTC
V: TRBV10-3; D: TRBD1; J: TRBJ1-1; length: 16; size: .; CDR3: CAISESRTGLNTEAFF; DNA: TGTGCCATCAGTGAGTCGCGGACAGGCCTAAACACTGAAGCTTTCTTT
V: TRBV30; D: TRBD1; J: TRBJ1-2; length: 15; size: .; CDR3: CAWSFDRELENGYTF; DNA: TGTGCCTGGAGCTTCGACAGGGAATTGGAAAATGGCTACACCTTC
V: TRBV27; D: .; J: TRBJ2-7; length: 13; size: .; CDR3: CASSFGAAYEQYF; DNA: TGTGCCAGCAGTTTTGGTGCGGCCTACGAGCAGTACTTC
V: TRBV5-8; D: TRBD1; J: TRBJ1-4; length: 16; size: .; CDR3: CASSLGQGVTNEKLFF; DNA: TGTGCCAGCAGCTTAGGACAGGGCGTGACTAATGAAAAACTGTTTTTT
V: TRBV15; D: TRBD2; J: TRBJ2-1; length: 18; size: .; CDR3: CATSSRGTSGGRYNEQFF; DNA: TGTGCCACCAGCTCACGAGGGACTAGCGGAGGTCGGTACAATGAGCAGTTCTTC
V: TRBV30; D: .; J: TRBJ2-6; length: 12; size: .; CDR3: CAWHSGANVLTF; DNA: TGTGCCTGGCACTCTGGGGCCAACGTCCTGACTTTC
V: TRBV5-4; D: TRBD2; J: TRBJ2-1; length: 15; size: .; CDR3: CASSLLLAGGNEQFF; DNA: TGTGCCAGCAGCTTGTTGTTAGCGGGAGGAAATGAGCAGTTCTTC
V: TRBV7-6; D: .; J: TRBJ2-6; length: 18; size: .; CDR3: CASSSSEFTGLGANVLTF; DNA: TGTGCCAGCAGCTCGAGTGAATTTACAGGGTTAGGGGCCAACGTCCTGACTTTC
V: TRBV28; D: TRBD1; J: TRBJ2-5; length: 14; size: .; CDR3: CASSGKDRLETQYF; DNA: TGTGCCAGCAGCGGTAAGGACAGGTTGGAGACCCAGTACTTC
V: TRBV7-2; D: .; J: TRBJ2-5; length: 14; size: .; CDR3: CASSLEGGRETQYF; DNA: TGTGCCAGCAGCTTAGAAGGCGGAAGAGAGACCCAGTACTTC
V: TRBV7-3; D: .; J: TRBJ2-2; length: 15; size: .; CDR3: CASHPGSPNTGELFF; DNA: TGTGCCAGCCATCCGGGATCCCCGAACACCGGGGAGCTGTTTTTT
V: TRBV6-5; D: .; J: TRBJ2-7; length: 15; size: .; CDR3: CASSYSIGAYYEQYF; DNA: TGTGCCAGCAGTTACTCGATTGGGGCTTACTACGAGCAGTACTTC
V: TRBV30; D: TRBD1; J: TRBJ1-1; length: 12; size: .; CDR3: CAWRQGATEAFF; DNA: TGTGCCTGGAGACAGGGGGCCACTGAAGCTTTCTTT
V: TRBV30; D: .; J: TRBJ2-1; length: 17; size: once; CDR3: CAWSGPQWGVPYNEQFF; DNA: TGTGCCTGGAGTGGCCCTCAATGGGGGGTTCCCTACAATGAGCAGTTCTTC
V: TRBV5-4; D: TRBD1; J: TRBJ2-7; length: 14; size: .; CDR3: CASSGQGSSYEQYF; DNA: TGTGCCAGCAGCGGACAGGGGAGCTCCTACGAGCAGTACTTC
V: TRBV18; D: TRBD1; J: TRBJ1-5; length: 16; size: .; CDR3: CASSPLGGQGDQPQHF; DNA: TGTGCCAGCTCACCACTTGGGGGACAGGGGGATCAGCCCCAGCATTTT
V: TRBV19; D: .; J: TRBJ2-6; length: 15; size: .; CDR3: CASYKQGTGANVLTF; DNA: TGTGCCAGTTACAAACAGGGCACTGGGGCCAACGTCCTGACTTTC
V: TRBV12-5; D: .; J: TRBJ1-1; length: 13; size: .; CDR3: CASGMDSNTEAFF; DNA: TGTGCTAGTGGTATGGACAGTAACACTGAAGCTTTCTTT
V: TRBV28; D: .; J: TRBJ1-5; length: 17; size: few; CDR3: CASGHGGASYSNQPQHF; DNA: TGTGCCAGCGGCCACGGGGGAGCCTCGTATAGCAATCAGCCCCAGCATTTT
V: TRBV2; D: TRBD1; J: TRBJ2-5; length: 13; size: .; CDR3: CAGRAGTEETQYF; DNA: TGTGCCGGACGAGCCGGGACAGAAGAGACCCAGTACTTC
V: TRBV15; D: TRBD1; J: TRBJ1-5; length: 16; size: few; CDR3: CATSRSGTVSNQPQHF; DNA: TGTGCCACCAGCAGGTCCGGGACAGTCAGCAATCAGCCCCAGCATTTT
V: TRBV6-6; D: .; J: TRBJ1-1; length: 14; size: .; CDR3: CASSRSGGLGEAFF; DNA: TGTGCCAGCAGTCGATCGGGGGGATTGGGTGAAGCTTTCTTT
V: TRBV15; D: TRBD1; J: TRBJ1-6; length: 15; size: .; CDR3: CATSRTGQGSSPLHF; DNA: TGTGCCACCAGCAGAACGGGACAGGGGAGTTCACCCCTCCACTTT
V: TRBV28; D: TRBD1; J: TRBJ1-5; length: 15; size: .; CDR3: CASVVGTGGNQPQHF; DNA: TGTGCCAGCGTGGTGGGGACAGGGGGCAATCAGCCCCAGCATTTT
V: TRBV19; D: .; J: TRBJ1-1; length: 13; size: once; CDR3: CASSPRMNTEAFF; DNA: TGTGCCAGTAGTCCGAGGATGAACACTGAAGCTTTCTTT
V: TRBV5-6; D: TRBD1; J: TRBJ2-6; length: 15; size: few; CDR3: CASSWDSSGANVLTF; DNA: TGTGCCAGCAGCTGGGACAGCTCTGGGGCCAACGTCCTGACTTTC
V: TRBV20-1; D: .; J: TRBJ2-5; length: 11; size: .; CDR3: CSARERETQYF; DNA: TGCAGTGCTAGAGAACGGGAGACCCAGTACTTC
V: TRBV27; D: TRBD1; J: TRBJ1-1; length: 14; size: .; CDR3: CASSLSYGTDEAFF; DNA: TGTGCCAGCAGTTTATCTTACGGGACAGATGAAGCTTTCTTT
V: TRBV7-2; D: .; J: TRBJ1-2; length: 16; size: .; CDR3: CASSLVSGQRSHDYTF; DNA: TGTGCCAGCAGCTTAGTTTCCGGACAGAGGTCTCATGACTACACCTTC
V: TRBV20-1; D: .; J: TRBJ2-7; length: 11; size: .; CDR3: CSALTGYEQYF; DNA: TGCAGTGCTTTAACTGGCTACGAGCAGTACTTC
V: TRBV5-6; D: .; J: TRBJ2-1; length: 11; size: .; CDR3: CASSLKGEQFF; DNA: TGTGCCAGCAGCTTGAAGGGGGAGCAGTTCTTC
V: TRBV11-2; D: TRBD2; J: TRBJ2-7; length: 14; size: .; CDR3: CASSLGFAGGEQYF; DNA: TGTGCCAGCAGCTTAGGTTTCGCGGGGGGCGAGCAGTACTTC
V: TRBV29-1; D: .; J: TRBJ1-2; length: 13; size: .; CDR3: CSVSDRFNYGYTF; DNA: TGCAGCGTTTCCGACAGGTTTAACTATGGCTACACCTTC
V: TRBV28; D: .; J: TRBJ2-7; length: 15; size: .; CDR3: CASRGGGASSYEQYF; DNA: TGTGCCAGCCGAGGGGGGGGCGCCAGCTCCTACGAGCAGTACTTC
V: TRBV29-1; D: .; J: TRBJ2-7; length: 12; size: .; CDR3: CSVEVGVYEQYF; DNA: TGCAGCGTTGAAGTAGGAGTTTACGAGCAGTACTTC
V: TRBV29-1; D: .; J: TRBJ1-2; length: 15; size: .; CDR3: CSVEPTVRDTYGYTF; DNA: TGCAGCGTTGAACCCACGGTCCGGGACACCTATGGCTACACCTTC
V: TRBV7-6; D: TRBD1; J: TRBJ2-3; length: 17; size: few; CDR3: CASSLEALGTAPDTQYF; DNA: TGTGCCAGCAGCTTAGAAGCCTTAGGGACAGCCCCAGATACGCAGTATTTT
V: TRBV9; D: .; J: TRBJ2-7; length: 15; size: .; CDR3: CASSVGGTSSCEQYF; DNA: TGTGCCAGCAGCGTAGGTGGCACTAGCTCCTGCGAGCAGTACTTC
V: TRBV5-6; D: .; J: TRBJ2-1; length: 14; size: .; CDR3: CASSVQGGSGEQFF; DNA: TGTGCCAGCAGCGTTCAGGGGGGAAGCGGTGAGCAGTTCTTC